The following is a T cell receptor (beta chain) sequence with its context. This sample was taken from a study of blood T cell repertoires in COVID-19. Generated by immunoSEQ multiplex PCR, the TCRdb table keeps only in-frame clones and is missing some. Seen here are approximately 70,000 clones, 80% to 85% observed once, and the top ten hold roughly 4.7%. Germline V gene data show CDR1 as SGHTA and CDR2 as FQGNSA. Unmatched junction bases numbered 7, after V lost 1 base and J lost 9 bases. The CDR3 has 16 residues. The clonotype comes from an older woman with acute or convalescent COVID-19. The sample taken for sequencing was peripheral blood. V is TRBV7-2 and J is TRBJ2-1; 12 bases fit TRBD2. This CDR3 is CASSLVLAGGQGEQFF. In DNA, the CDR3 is TGTGCCAGCAGCTTAGTGCTAGCGGGGGGGCAGGGTGAGCAGTTCTTC. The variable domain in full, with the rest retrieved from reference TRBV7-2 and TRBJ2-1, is GAGVSQSPSNKVTEKGKDVELRCDPISGHTALYWYRQSLGQGLEFLIYFQGNSAPDKSGLPSDRFSAERTGGSVSTLTIQRTQQEDSAVYLCASSLVLAGGQGEQFFGPGTRLTVL.